Below are 18 T cell receptor beta chains sequenced from a single sample in a study of blood T cell repertoires in COVID-19. Clones were sequenced by immunoSEQ multiplex PCR, and TCRdb holds only the in-frame ones, with some missing. Of 130,000 to 150,000 clones listed, approximately 88% are singletons. The sequenced sample consisted of peripheral blood. The receptor source for this set is a human donor in a cohort sampled during active COVID-19.

This chain connects TRBV2 to TRBJ2-7, with 9 nucleotides matching TRBD2. The germline CDR1 and CDR2 sequences are SNHLY and FYNNEI. The CDR3 has 16 residues. The junction had 8 bases not matched to a gene; V was cut back by 3 bases and J by 2 bases. The CDR3 sequence is CASSDLLGGRAYEQYV. Here the CDR3 DNA reads TGTGCCAGCAGTGATCTGTTGGGCGGGAGGGCCTACGAGCAGTACGTC.

V is TRBV18 and J is TRBJ1-2; possible D gene TRBD1, 5 bases. V lost 3 bases, J lost 3 bases, and 14 bases lay in between. The CDR3 totals 15 residues. Germline CDR1 reads KGHSH; CDR2 reads LQKENI. This CDR3 reads CASSPLGEGYYGYTF. In nucleotides, the CDR3 is TGTGCCAGCTCACCCCTAGGGGAAGGCTACTATGGCTACACCTTC.

The chain carries TRBV3-1 (or the pseudogene TRBV3-2) and TRBJ2-3, with D possibly being TRBD2 (7 bases). Trimming took off 4 bases at V and 4 bases at J, with 15 bases between the two ends. From germline, CDR1 is LGHDT and CDR2 YNNKEL (reference sequence). This CDR3 is 15 amino acids long. CDR3 nucleotide sequence: TGTGCCAGCAGCCTGACGCGCGGGGGCCCAGATACGCAGTATTTT. Translation gives CASSLTRGGPDTQYF.

The V and J genes are TRBV2 and TRBJ1-6; TRBD1 is a possible D gene (6 bases). The CDR3 has 14 amino acids. Looked up from germline, CDR1 is SNHLY and CDR2 is FYNNEI. The V and J ends lost 6 bases and 7 bases respectively, with 13 bases between them. The CDR3 bases are TGTGCCAGCAGCACTACAGGGAACAATTCACCCCTCCACTTT. Translation: CASSTTGNNSPLHF.

The rearrangement links TRBV3-1 (or the pseudogene TRBV3-2) to TRBJ1-6; 8 bases are a match to TRBD1. The J segment lost 3 bases and the V segment lost 2 bases, leaving 3 bases of the junction unmatched. This CDR3 contains 16 residues. CDR1 is LGHDT and CDR2 is YNNKEL in the germline V gene (reference sequence). In DNA form, the CDR3 reads TGTGCCAGCAGCCAACTACAGGGGGTCTATAATTCACCCCTCCACTTT. Translated: CASSQLQGVYNSPLHF.

The chain carries TRBV6-1 and TRBJ2-7; D is unclear. The length of the CDR3 is 13 residues. Germline V gives CDR1 MNHNS, CDR2 SASEGT. V gave up 0 bases and J gave up 3 bases, with 6 bases separating them. Written as DNA, the CDR3 is TGTGCCAGCAGTGAAGCAACTGTCTACGAGCAGTACGTC. Translation gives CASSEATVYEQYV.

The chain carries TRBV18 and TRBJ2-7, with TRBD2 matching over 9 bases. Germline-derived CDR1 and CDR2 are KGHSH and LQKENI. The trim removed 1 base at V and 2 bases at J, leaving 3 bases unmatched. The CDR3 totals 15 residues. The CDR3 region is CASSPQRGAPYEQYF. In DNA form, the CDR3 reads TGTGCCAGCTCACCACAGCGGGGGGCCCCCTACGAGCAGTACTTC.

The chain is built from TRBV13 and TRBJ2-1; TRBD2 matches 8 bases. J gave up 7 bases and V 3 bases, and 8 bases lay outside the gene matches. Germline V gene data show CDR1 as PRHDT and CDR2 as FYEKMQ (reference sequence). CDR3 size: 15 residues. CDR3 nucleotides: TGTGCCAGCAGCTTCAGCGGGAGCCTTGTAAATGAGCAGTTCTTC. This encodes CASSFSGSLVNEQFF.

This chain joins TRBV7-6 and TRBJ2-1; possibly TRBD1 for D (6 bases). The V end was cut by 1 base, the J end by 3 bases, with 13 bases between. The CDR3 extends over 16 amino acids. Germline-derived CDR1 and CDR2 are SGHVS and FNYEAQ. CDR3 sequence (DNA): TGTGCCAGCAGCTTAGTAGGGGACACCCTCTACAATGAGCAGTTCTTC. Its translation: CASSLVGDTLYNEQFF.

The gene calls are TRBV4-2 and TRBJ2-7; 11 bases agree with TRBD2. The CDR3 runs 16 residues. The junction had 2 bases not matched to a gene; V was cut back by 1 base and J by 0 bases. Germline V gene data show CDR1 as LGHNA and CDR2 as YNFKEQ. CDR3 sequence: CASSQGTSGLSYEQYF. CDR3 DNA: TGTGCCAGCAGCCAAGGGACTAGCGGGCTCTCCTACGAGCAGTACTTC.

This chain links TRBV5-1 with TRBJ2-3, with 7 bases matching TRBD1. The germline gives CDR1 SGHRS, CDR2 YFSETQ. This CDR3 has 14 amino acids. With 6 bases clipped from V and 5 bases from J, the junction kept 9 bases outside the gene matches. For the CDR3, the DNA is TGCGCCAGCACCTCGACAGGGACGGTAGATACGCAGTATTTT. Residues: CASTSTGTVDTQYF.

The chain employs TRBV6-5 and TRBJ2-7, with TRBD1 matching over 8 bases. With V trimmed by 0 bases and J by 6 bases, 1 base remained unmatched. The CDR3 loop spans 13 amino acids. Germline assignment: CDR1 MNHEY and CDR2 SVGAGI. CDR3 DNA: TGTGCCAGCAGTTACTCCGACAGGGGCGAGCAGTACTTC. Translating it yields CASSYSDRGEQYF.

This sequence joins TRBV19 and TRBJ1-2, with no clear D. The CDR3 has 13 amino acids. CDR1 LNHDA and CDR2 SQIVND come from the germline V gene (reference sequence). The V gene lost 3 bases and the J gene lost 8 bases, with 13 bases spanning the gap. The chain's CDR3 is CASSILSSEGYTF. DNA of the CDR3: TGTGCCAGTAGTATTTTGTCTTCGGAGGGCTACACCTTC.

The genes are TRBV11-3 and TRBJ2-7; 14 nucleotides align to TRBD2. CDR1 is SGHNT and CDR2 is YENEEA in the germline V gene. Trimming at V came to 6 bases and at J to 5 bases, leaving 6 bases not matched to a gene. CDR3 length equals 15 residues. CDR3 coding DNA: TGTGCCAGCAGTCGTGGGACTAGCGGGAGAGACGAGCAGTACTTC. Protein product: CASSRGTSGRDEQYF.

The V call is TRBV11-2, the J call TRBJ2-7; perhaps TRBD2 as D (5 bases). The germline CDR1 and CDR2 sequences are SGHAT and FQNNGV. Trimming pared 5 bases from V and 7 bases from J, leaving 9 bases between. The CDR3 length is 11 residues. CDR3 residues: CASSPGGEQYF. In nucleotides, the CDR3 is TGTGCCAGCAGCCCCGGCGGGGAGCAGTACTTC. Full variable domain (outside the CDR3, taken from reference TRBV11-2 and TRBJ2-7): EAGVAQSPRYKIIEKRQSVAFWCNPISGHATLYWYQQILGQGPKLLIQFQNNGVVDDSQLPKDRFSAERLKGVDSTLKIQPAKLEDSAVYLCASSPGGEQYFGPGTRLTVT.

The rearrangement links TRBV7-9 to TRBJ2-5; 7 bases map to TRBD1. With V trimmed by 5 bases and J by 5 bases, 8 bases remained unmatched. Germline V lookup: CDR1 SEHNR, CDR2 FQNEAQ (reference sequence). The CDR3 consists of 14 residues. CDR3 residues: CASSERQGGETQYF. Here the CDR3 DNA reads TGTGCCAGCAGCGAGAGACAGGGTGGGGAGACCCAGTACTTC. The full variable domain, completed using reference TRBV7-9 and TRBJ2-5, is DTGVSQNPRHKITKRGQNVTFRCDPISEHNRLYWYRQTLGQGPEFLTYFQNEAQLEKSRLLSDRFSAERPKGSFSTLEIQRTEQGDSAMYLCASSERQGGETQYFGPGTRLLVL.

V and J are TRBV6-6 and TRBJ1-4; 7 bases align to TRBD1. After removal of 6 bases from V and 3 bases from J, the junction contained 4 bases not matched to a gene. This CDR3 comprises 14 residues. Germline lookup yields CDR1 MNHNY and CDR2 SVGAGI (reference sequence). The CDR3 coding sequence is TGTGCCAGCAGCCGGGACAGATCTAATGAAAAACTGTTTTTT. Translation: CASSRDRSNEKLFF.

The chain combines TRBV5-5 with TRBJ1-1; D might be TRBD1 (5 bases). CDR3 length: 13 residues. Between the trimmed V and J ends, which lost 4 bases and 1 base, there was a span of 8 bases. CDR1 is SGHKS and CDR2 is YYEKEE in the germline V gene (reference sequence). The CDR3 nucleotides read TGTGCCAGCAGCGTGACAGCGAACACTGAAGCTTTCTTT. Translated: CASSVTANTEAFF.